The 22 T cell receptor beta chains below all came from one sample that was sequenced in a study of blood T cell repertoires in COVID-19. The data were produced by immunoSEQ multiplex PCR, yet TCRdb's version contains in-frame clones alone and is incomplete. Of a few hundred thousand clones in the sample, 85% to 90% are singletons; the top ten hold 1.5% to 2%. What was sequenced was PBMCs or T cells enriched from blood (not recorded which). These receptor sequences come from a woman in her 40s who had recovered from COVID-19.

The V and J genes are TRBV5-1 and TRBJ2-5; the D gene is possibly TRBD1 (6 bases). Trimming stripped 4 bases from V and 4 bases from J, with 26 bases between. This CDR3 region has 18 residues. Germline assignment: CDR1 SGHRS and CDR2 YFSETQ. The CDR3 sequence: CASSPGREYGGRVETQYF. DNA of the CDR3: TGCGCCAGCAGCCCCGGTCGTGAGTATGGGGGCCGTGTAGAGACCCAGTACTTC.

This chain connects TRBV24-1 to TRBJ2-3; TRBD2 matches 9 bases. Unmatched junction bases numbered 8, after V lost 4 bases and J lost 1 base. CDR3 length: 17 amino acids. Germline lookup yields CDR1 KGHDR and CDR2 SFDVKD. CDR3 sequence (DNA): TGTGCCACCAGTGACGAAGGGTCTAGCGGGGGCACAGATACGCAGTATTTT. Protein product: CATSDEGSSGGTDTQYF.

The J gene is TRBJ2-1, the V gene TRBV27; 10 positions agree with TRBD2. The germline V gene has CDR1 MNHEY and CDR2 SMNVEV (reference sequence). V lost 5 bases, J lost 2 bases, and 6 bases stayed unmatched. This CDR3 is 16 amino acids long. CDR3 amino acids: CASSPTSGAAYNEQFF. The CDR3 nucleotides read TGTGCCAGCAGTCCAACTAGCGGGGCCGCCTACAATGAGCAGTTCTTC.

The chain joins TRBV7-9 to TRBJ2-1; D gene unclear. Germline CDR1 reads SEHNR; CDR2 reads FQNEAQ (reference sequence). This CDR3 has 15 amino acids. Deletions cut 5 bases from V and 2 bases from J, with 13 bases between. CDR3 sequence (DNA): TGTGCCAGCAGCCCTCGACTGGTTACCTACAATGAGCAGTTCTTC. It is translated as CASSPRLVTYNEQFF.

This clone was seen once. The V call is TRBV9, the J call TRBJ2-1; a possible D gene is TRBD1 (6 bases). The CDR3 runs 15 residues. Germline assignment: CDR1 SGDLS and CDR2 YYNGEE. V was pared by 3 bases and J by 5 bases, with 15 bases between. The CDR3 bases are TGTGCCAGCAGCGAAACCGGGACACCGAACAATGAGCAGTTCTTC. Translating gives CASSETGTPNNEQFF. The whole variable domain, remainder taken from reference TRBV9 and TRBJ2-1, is DSGVTQTPKHLITATGQRVTLRCSPRSGDLSVYWYQQSLDQGLQFLIQYYNGEERAKGNILERFSAQQFPDLHSELNLSSLELGDSALYFCASSETGTPNNEQFFGPGTRLTVL.

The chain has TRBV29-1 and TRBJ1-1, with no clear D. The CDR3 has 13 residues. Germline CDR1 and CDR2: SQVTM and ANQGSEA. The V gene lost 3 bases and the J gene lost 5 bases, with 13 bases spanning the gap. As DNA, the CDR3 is TGCAGCGTTGAGGAGAGGGTAGAGACTGAAGCTTTCTTT. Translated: CSVEERVETEAFF.

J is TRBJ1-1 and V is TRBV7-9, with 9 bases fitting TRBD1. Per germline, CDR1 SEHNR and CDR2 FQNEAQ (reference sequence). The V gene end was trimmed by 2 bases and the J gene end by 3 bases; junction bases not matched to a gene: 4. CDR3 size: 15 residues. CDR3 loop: CASSLIWTGDTEAFF. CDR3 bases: TGTGCCAGCAGCTTAATTTGGACAGGGGACACTGAAGCTTTCTTT.

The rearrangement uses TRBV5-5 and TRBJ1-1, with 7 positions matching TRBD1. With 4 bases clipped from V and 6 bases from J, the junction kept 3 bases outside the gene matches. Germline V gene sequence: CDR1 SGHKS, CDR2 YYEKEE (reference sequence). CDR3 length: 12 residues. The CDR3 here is CASSQDRSEAFF. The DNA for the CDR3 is TGTGCCAGCAGCCAGGACAGGTCTGAAGCTTTCTTT.

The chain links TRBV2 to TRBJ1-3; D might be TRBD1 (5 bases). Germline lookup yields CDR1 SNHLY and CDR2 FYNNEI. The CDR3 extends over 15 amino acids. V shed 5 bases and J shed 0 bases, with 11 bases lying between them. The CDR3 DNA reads TGTGCCAGCAGTTGGACGGGGGGCTCTGGAAACACCATATATTTT. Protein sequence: CASSWTGGSGNTIYF.

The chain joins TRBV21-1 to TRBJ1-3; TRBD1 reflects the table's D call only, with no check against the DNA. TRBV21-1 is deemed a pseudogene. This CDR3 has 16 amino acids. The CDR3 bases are TGTGCCAGCAGCTCCCAACAGGAGAGCTCTGGAAACACCATATATTTT. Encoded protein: CASSSQQESSGNTIYF.

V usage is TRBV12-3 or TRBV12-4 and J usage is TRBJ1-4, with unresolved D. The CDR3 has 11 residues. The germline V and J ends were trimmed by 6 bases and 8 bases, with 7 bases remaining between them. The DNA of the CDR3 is TGTGCCAGCAGCGCCAGGGAAAAACTGTTTTTT. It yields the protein CASSAREKLFF.

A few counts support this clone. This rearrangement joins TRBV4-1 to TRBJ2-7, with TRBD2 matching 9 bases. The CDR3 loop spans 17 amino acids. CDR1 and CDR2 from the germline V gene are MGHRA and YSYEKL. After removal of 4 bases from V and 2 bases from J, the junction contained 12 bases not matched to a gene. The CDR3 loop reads CASSLYAGGLTAYEQYF. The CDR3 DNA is TGCGCCAGCAGCCTTTACGCGGGGGGGCTAACCGCCTACGAGCAGTACTTC.

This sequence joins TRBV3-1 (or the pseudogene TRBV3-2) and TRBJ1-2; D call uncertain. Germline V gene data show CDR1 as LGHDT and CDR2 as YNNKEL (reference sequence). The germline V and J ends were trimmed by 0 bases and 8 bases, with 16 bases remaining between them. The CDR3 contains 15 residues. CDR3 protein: CASSQDPTRMAGYTF. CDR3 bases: TGTGCCAGCAGCCAAGATCCCACGAGGATGGCCGGCTACACCTTC.

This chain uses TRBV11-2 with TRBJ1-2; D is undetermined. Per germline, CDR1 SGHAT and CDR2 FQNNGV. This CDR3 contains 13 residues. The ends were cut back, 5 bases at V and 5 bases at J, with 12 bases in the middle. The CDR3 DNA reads TGTGCCAGCAGCCCCCTTGGAGGGTATGGCTACACCTTC. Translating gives CASSPLGGYGYTF.

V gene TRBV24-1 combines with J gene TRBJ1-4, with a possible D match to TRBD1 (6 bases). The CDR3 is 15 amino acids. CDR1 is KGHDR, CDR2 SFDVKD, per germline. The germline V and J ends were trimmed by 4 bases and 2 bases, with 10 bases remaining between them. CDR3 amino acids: CATSDAGQTNEKLFF. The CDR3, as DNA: TGTGCCACCAGTGACGCCGGACAGACTAATGAAAAACTGTTTTTT.

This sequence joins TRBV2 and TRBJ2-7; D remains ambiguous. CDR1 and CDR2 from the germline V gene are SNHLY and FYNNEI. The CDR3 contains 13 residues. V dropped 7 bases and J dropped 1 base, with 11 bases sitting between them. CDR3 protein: CASTTLTSYEQYF. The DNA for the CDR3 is TGTGCCAGCACCACCCTTACTTCCTACGAGCAGTACTTC.

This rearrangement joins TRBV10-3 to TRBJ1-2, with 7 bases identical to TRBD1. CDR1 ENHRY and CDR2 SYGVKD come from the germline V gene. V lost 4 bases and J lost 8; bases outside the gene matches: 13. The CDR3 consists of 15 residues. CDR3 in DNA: TGTGCCATCAGTGGATCCCCAGAGGGGGCAAGGGGCTACACCTTC. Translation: CAISGSPEGARGYTF.

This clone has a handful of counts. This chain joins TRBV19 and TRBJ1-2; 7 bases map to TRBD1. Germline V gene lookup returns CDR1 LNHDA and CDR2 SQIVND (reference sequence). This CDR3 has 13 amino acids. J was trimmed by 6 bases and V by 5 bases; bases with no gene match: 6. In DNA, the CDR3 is TGTGCCAGTAGTCCGACAGGGATCAATGGCTACACCTTC. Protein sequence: CASSPTGINGYTF.

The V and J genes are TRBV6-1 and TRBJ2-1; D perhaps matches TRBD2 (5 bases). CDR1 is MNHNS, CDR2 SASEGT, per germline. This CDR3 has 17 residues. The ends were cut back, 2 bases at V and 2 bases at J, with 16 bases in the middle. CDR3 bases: TGTGCCAGCAGTGAAAGTGTAGCGAGTACTCCCTACAATGAGCAGTTCTTC. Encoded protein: CASSESVASTPYNEQFF.

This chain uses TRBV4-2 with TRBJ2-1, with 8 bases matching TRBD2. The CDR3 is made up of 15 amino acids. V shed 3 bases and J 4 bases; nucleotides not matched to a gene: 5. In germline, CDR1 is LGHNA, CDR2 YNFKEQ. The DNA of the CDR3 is TGTGCCAGCAGCCATATAACTAGCGGTTACAATGAGCAGTTCTTC. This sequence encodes CASSHITSGYNEQFF.

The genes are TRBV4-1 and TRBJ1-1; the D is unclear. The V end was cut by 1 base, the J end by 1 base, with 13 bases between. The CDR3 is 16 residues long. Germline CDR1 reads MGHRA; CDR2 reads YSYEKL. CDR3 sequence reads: CASSQVVGVGNTEAFF. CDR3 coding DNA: TGCGCCAGCAGCCAAGTCGTCGGAGTTGGGAACACTGAAGCTTTCTTT.

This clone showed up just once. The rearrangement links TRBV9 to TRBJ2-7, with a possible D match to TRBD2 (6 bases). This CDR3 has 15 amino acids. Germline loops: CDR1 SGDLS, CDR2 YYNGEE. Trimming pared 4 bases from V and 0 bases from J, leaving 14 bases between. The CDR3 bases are TGTGCCAGCAGCATGGGGAGGTCGAGCTCCTACGAGCAGTACTTC. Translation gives CASSMGRSSSYEQYF.